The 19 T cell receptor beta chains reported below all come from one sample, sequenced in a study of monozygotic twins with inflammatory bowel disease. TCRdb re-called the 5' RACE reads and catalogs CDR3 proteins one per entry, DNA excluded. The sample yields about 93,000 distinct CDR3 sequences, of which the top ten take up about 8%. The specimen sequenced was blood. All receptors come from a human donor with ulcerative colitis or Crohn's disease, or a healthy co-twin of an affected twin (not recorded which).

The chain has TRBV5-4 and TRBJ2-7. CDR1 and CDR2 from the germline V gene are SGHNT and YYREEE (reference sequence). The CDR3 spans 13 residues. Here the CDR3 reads CASSPQLAYEQYF.

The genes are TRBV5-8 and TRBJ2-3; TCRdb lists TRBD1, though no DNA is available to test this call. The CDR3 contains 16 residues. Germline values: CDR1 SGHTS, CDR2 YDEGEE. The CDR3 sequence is CASSLEGRASTDTQYF.

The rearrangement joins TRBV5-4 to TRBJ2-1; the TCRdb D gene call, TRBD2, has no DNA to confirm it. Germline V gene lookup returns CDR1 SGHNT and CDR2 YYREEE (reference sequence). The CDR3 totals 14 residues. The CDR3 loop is CASSLRDYHNEQFF.

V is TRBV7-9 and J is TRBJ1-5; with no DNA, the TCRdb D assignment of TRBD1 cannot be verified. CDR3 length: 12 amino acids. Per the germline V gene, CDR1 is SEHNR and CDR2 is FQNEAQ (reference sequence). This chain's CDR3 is CASSLDRDPQHF.

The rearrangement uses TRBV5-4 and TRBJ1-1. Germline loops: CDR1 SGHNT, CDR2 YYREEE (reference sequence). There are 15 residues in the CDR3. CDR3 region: CASSGGPPKDTEAFF.

CDR3 amino acids: CASSQGVYGYTF. The chain carries TRBV4-2 and TRBJ1-2. The CDR3 totals 12 residues. From germline, CDR1 is LGHNA and CDR2 YNFKEQ.

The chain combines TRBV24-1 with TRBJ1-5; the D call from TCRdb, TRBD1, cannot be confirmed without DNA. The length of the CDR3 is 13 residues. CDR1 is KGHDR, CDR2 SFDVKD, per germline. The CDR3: CATGTRAGQPQHF.

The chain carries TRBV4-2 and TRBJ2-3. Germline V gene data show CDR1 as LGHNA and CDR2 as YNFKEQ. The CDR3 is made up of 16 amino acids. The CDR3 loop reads CASSQEAGGGTDTQYF.

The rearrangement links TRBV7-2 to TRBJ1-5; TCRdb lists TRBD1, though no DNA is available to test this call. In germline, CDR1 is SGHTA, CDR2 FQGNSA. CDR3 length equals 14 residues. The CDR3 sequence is CASSLIGGSEPQHF.

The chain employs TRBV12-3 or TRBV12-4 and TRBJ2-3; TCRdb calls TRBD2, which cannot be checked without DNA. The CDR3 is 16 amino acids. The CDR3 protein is CASSLRLAGNTDTQYF.

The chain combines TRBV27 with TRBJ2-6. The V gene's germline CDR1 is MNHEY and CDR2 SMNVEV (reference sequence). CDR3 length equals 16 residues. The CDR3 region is CASSLGSVPGANVLTF.

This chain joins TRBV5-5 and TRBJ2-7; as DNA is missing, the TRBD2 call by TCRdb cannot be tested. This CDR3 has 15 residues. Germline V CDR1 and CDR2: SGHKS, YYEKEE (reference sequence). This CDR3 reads CASSLVRGSGYEQYF.

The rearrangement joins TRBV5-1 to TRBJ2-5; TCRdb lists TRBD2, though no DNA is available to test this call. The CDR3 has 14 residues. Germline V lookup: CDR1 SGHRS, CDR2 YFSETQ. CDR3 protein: CASSLVSGQETQYF.

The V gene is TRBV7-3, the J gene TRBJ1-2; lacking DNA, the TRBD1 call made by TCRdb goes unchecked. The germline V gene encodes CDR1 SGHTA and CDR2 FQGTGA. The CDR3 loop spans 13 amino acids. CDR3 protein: CASSSGQGGGYTF.

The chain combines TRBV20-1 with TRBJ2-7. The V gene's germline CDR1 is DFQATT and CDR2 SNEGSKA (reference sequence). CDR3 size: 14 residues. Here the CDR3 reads CSATYSGTPYEQYF.

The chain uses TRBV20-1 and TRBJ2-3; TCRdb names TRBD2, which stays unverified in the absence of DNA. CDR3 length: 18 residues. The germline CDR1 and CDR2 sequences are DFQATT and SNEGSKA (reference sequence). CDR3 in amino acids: CSARGVVAGRTSTDTQYF.

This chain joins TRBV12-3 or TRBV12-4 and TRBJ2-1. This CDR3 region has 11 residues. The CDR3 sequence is CASGGYNEQFF.

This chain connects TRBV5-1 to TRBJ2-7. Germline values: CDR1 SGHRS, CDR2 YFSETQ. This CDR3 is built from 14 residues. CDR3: CASSLDPGPYEQYF.

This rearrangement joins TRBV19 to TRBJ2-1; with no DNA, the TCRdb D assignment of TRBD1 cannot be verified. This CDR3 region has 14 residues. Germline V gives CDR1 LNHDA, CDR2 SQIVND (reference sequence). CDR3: CASSIPGAKGEQFF.